This T cell receptor beta chain was documented in a study of T cells after yellow fever vaccination. Regarding the study as a whole: The secondary response showed a weaker magnitude and a faster peak, day 5 versus 15. A large majority of primary-vaccination clones showed up again after the booster (approximately 96% CD4, around 88% CD8). Abundant clonotypes from the bulk population could get into FACS-sorted repertoires as contaminants. Clonotypes appearing in both CD4 and CD8 compartments existed, and their share was small.

Regarding this clonotype: The antigen is not known.

TCRdb re-derived calls from the 5' RACE reads in MiXCR, one entry per CDR3 protein. The data show about 340,000 distinct CDR3 sequences, around 4.1% seen once. The CDR3 runs to 16 residues. J gave up 3 bases and V 1 base, and 3 bases lay outside the gene matches. Germline loops: CDR1 LNHDA, CDR2 SQIVND (reference sequence). This specimen consisted of PBMCs, obtained 5 days after the yellow fever booster vaccination. The source of this sequence is a man between 18 and 29 years old who received the YFV17D yellow fever vaccine. V gene TRBV19 combines with J gene TRBJ2-1; 10 bases match TRBD1. The CDR3 DNA reads as TGTGCCAGTAGTATAGCGGGACAGGGGAGCTACAATGAGCAGTTCTTC. Translation gives CASSIAGQGSYNEQFF.